One and the same sample provided the 18 T cell receptor beta chains below, sequenced in a study of T cell responses to AZD1222 COVID-19 vaccine. Libraries were prepared by immunoSEQ multiplex PCR; TCRdb keeps only in-frame clonotypes and omits some of them. The sample contains some 190,000 clones, approximately 90% of which appear only once. Sequenced material: peripheral blood, taken 28 days after the second AZD1222 dose. All receptors come from an adult who received the AZD1222 COVID-19 vaccine.

The gene calls are TRBV7-9 and TRBJ2-2; tentatively, D is TRBD1 (5 bases). The CDR3 extends over 13 amino acids. Germline assignment: CDR1 SEHNR and CDR2 FQNEAQ (reference sequence). V lost 5 bases and J 5 bases, leaving 9 bases between the germline ends. The CDR3 reads CASSLTVTGELFF. CDR3 in DNA: TGTGCCAGCAGCCTGACAGTGACCGGGGAGCTGTTTTTT.

The chain employs TRBV6-2 or TRBV6-3 and TRBJ2-5, with 9 bases identical to TRBD1. V lost 6 bases, J lost 5 bases, and 13 bases stayed unmatched. The CDR3 consists of 16 residues. Germline V gene data show CDR1 as MNHEY and CDR2 as SVGEGT. CDR3 bases: TGTGCCAGCAGCCTCCCCGGGACAGGGTTTTGGGAGACCCAGTACTTC. Its translation: CASSLPGTGFWETQYF.

The CDR3 loop reads CASSSYRVYEQYF. CDR3 in DNA: TGTGCCAGCAGCTCCTACAGGGTCTACGAGCAGTACTTC. This chain uses TRBV13 with TRBJ2-7; D might be TRBD1 (6 bases). Per germline, CDR1 PRHDT and CDR2 FYEKMQ (reference sequence). CDR3 length: 13 amino acids. Trimming took off 4 bases at V and 3 bases at J, with 10 bases between the two ends.

The chain couples TRBV27 to TRBJ1-3, with TRBD1 as a possible D gene (5 bases). Trimming cost V 6 bases and J 2 bases, with 11 bases left between them. In germline, CDR1 is MNHEY, CDR2 SMNVEV (reference sequence). The CDR3 contains 14 residues. The CDR3 DNA follows: TGTGCCAGCAGCCGCCGGGACGCTGGAAACACCATATATTTT. Protein product: CASSRRDAGNTIYF.

This chain connects TRBV27 to TRBJ2-1, with D possibly matching TRBD2 (7 bases). Trimming left V 5 bases short and J 7 bases short, with 18 bases between. From germline, CDR1 is MNHEY and CDR2 SMNVEV (reference sequence). CDR3 size: 15 residues. The CDR3 DNA follows: TGTGCCAGCAGTCCCCGGGGAGCGGGACAAAATGAGCAGTTCTTC. It encodes CASSPRGAGQNEQFF.

The chain recombines TRBV2 with TRBJ2-5; 10 positions match TRBD1. Germline CDR1 SNHLY, CDR2 FYNNEI. The CDR3 sequence is 14 residues long. Unmatched junction bases numbered 6, after V lost 6 bases and J lost 5 bases. This CDR3 reads CASSFGTGVETQYF. Here the CDR3 DNA reads TGTGCCAGCAGCTTCGGGACAGGGGTTGAGACCCAGTACTTC.

The chain has TRBV4-2 and TRBJ2-3; the match to TRBD2 covers 9 bases. Germline V gene sequence: CDR1 LGHNA, CDR2 YNFKEQ. With 3 bases clipped from V and 6 bases from J, the junction kept 10 bases outside the gene matches. This CDR3 is built from 16 residues. CDR3 sequence: CASSHDSGRAGDTQYF. In nucleotides, the CDR3 is TGTGCCAGCAGCCATGATAGCGGGAGAGCGGGGGATACGCAGTATTTT.

The CDR3 loop is CASSLVGQGMRAFF. CDR3 DNA sequence: TGTGCCAGCAGCTTGGTCGGACAGGGTATGAGAGCTTTCTTT. This chain joins TRBV5-4 and TRBJ1-1; TRBD1 agrees at 8 bases. The CDR3 has 14 residues. The germline CDR1 and CDR2 sequences are SGHNT and YYREEE (reference sequence). J was trimmed by 10 bases and V by 0 bases; bases with no gene match: 8.

The J gene is TRBJ1-5, the V gene TRBV12-5; D is unresolved. V was trimmed by 2 bases and J by 7 bases, leaving 12 bases between them. The V gene's germline CDR1 is LGHNT and CDR2 FRNRAP. CDR3 length: 14 residues. The CDR3 region is CASGLWAIKQPQHF. For the CDR3, the DNA is TGTGCTAGTGGTTTGTGGGCTATTAAACAGCCCCAGCATTTT.

The J gene is TRBJ1-2, the V gene TRBV7-8; D is possibly TRBD1 (6 bases). This CDR3 has 16 amino acids. Germline V gene sequence: CDR1 SGHVS, CDR2 FQNEAQ. Trimming stripped 5 bases from V and 4 bases from J, with 20 bases between. CDR3 residues: CASSTDSAGQSYGYTF. The CDR3 DNA reads as TGTGCCAGCAGCACCGATTCAGCGGGACAAAGCTATGGCTACACCTTC.

The genes are TRBV7-2 and TRBJ2-5; the D is unclear. V lost 5 bases and J lost 5, with 15 bases in between. The CDR3 has 14 amino acids. From germline, CDR1 is SGHTA and CDR2 FQGNSA. CDR3 loop: CASSPRPGLETQYF. The CDR3 DNA reads TGTGCCAGCAGCCCTCGTCCGGGTTTGGAGACCCAGTACTTC.

Here the CDR3 DNA reads TGCGCCAGCAGTGGGGGGACAGGGGCTATCAATGAGCAGTTCTTC. This translates into CASSGGTGAINEQFF. This chain links TRBV10-1 with TRBJ2-1, with 10 bases identical to TRBD1. Germline assignment: CDR1 WNHNN and CDR2 SYGVQD (reference sequence). After removal of 4 bases from V and 6 bases from J, the junction contained 6 bases not matched to a gene. There are 15 residues in the CDR3.

This sequence joins TRBV11-2 and TRBJ1-3, with D maybe TRBD1 (5 bases). The germline V and J ends were trimmed by 3 bases and 3 bases, with 12 bases remaining between them. CDR3 size: 15 residues. CDR1 is SGHAT, CDR2 FQNNGV, per germline. CDR3 in amino acids: CASSLLGGDGNTIYF. CDR3 in DNA: TGTGCCAGCAGCTTGTTGGGAGGGGATGGAAACACCATATATTTT.

This sequence joins TRBV5-1 and TRBJ2-1; the D gene is possibly TRBD2 (5 bases). Germline V lookup: CDR1 SGHRS, CDR2 YFSETQ. The CDR3 spans 18 residues. V lost 4 bases to trimming and J lost 1 base, with 21 bases between them. The CDR3 loop is CASSPRSPSGVSYNEQFF. The DNA for the CDR3 is TGCGCCAGCAGCCCACGTTCCCCCAGCGGCGTTTCCTACAATGAGCAGTTCTTC.

The genes are TRBV11-2 and TRBJ2-7, with unresolved D. This CDR3 comprises 13 residues. Trimming shortened V by 4 bases and J by 6 bases, and 13 bases separated the two germline ends. Germline-derived CDR1 and CDR2 are SGHAT and FQNNGV. The CDR3 is CASSSRTQSEQYF. In DNA, the CDR3 is TGTGCCAGCAGCTCCCGAACCCAAAGCGAGCAGTACTTC.

V is TRBV5-1 and J is TRBJ1-2; possibly TRBD1 for D (6 bases). The V end was cut by 4 bases, the J end by 4 bases, with 14 bases between. This CDR3 region has 14 residues. The germline gives CDR1 SGHRS, CDR2 YFSETQ. The CDR3 DNA sequence: TGCGCCAGCAGCCTAGGGACATTATTCTATGGCTACACCTTC. Translating gives CASSLGTLFYGYTF.

The chain joins TRBV19 to TRBJ1-1; D gene uncertain. Trimming pared 3 bases from V and 1 base from J, leaving 9 bases between. Germline CDR1 LNHDA, CDR2 SQIVND (reference sequence). This CDR3 contains 14 residues. The CDR3 coding sequence is TGTGCCAGTAGTATGGGGTTTTGGAACACTGAAGCTTTCTTT. This encodes CASSMGFWNTEAFF.

The V gene is TRBV4-1, the J gene TRBJ2-5; D may be TRBD2 (6 bases). V lost 3 bases and J lost 2, with 13 bases in between. The CDR3 loop spans 15 amino acids. Looked up from germline, CDR1 is MGHRA and CDR2 is YSYEKL. In DNA, the CDR3 is TGCGCCAGCAGCCAGTCAGGGAGGACTCAAGAGACCCAGTACTTC. This sequence encodes CASSQSGRTQETQYF.